Listed below are T cell receptor beta chains from one sample, sequenced in a study of shared clonotypes between healthy human individuals. The protocol was immunoSEQ multiplex PCR, while the TCRdb copy is restricted to in-frame clones and leaves out a portion. The table records a few million clones, approximately 96% of them present only once. Sequenced input: naive CD4+ T cells sorted from blood. These receptors originate from a man younger than 35 in good health. Each CDR3 is given with its conserved first and last residue. The D gene is left open where the match is weak. A clone size is listed for some rows: how often the clone was seen (once, few, many), or a class if it is expanded.

TRBJ2-2,-,TRBD1,TRBV5-4,TGTGCCAGCAGCTCCAGAGACAGGGCCCACGGGGAGCTGTTTTTT,CASSSRDRAHGELFF
TRBJ2-5,-,TRBD2,TRBV30,TGTGCCTGGAGTAAAGCGGGGAGGGAGACCCAGTACTTC,CAWSKAGRETQYF
TRBJ1-5,-,TRBD1,TRBV6-1,TGTGCCAGCAGTCACAGGGGTTATAGCAATCAGCCCCAGCATTTT,CASSHRGYSNQPQHF
TRBJ1-5,-,-,TRBV7-9,TGTGCCAGCAGCCTTGGGACTTATGGCAATCAGCCCCAGCATTTT,CASSLGTYGNQPQHF
TRBJ1-6,-,-,TRBV28,TGTGCCAGCAGGTCCACGGGGCCTTCACCCCTCCACTTT,CASRSTGPSPLHF
TRBJ1-2,-,TRBD1,TRBV5-1,TGCGCCAGCTCGATGCGGACAGGGGGCTCCTCGTATGGCTACACCTTC,CASSMRTGGSSYGYTF
TRBJ2-2,-,TRBD1,TRBV5-8,TGTGCCAGCAGCTTGACCAGGGGGCCCACCGGGGAGCTGTTTTTT,CASSLTRGPTGELFF
TRBJ2-7,-,-,TRBV4-3,TGCGCCAGCAGCCAAGAGTTCTCCGGTGGGACCTACGAGCAGTACTTC,CASSQEFSGGTYEQYF
TRBJ2-3,once,-,TRBV6-1,TGTGCCAGCAGTGCAGGGAAATACACAGATACGCAGTATTTT,CASSAGKYTDTQYF
TRBJ2-7,-,TRBD1,TRBV9,TGTGCCAGCAGCTCTCGATCCGGGACAGTTTACGAGCAGTACTTC,CASSSRSGTVYEQYF
TRBJ2-2,-,-,TRBV5-4,TGTGCCAGCAGCTCGCCGGCCGACACCGGGGAGCTGTTTTTT,CASSSPADTGELFF
TRBJ2-7,-,TRBD2,TRBV2,TGTGCCAGCAGTCGGCTAGCGGGAAGTGGTAGGTACGAGCAGTACTTC,CASSRLAGSGRYEQYF
TRBJ2-2,-,-,TRBV2,TGTGCCAGCAGTGAATTAAGGAACACCGGGGAGCTGTTTTTT,CASSELRNTGELFF
TRBJ2-7,-,TRBD1,TRBV11-2,TGTGCCAGCACCTTGGATGGACAGGGATCCTACGAGCAGTACTTC,CASTLDGQGSYEQYF
TRBJ1-2,-,TRBD1,TRBV9,TGTGCCAGCAGCCCCGAGACAGGGAAGGCTGGGTATGGCTACACCTTC,CASSPETGKAGYGYTF
TRBJ1-3,once,-,TRBV5-6,TGTGCCAGCAGCTTCGAGGGAGCTGGAAACACCATATATTTT,CASSFEGAGNTIYF
TRBJ1-1,-,-,TRBV5-6,TGTGCCAGCACCAACTATGGGCGGACGCCATTGAACACTGAAGCTTTCTTT,CASTNYGRTPLNTEAFF
TRBJ2-5,once,-,TRBV11-2,TGTGCCAGCAGCTTAGATCGACAGGGACTAGGGGAGACCCAGTACTTC,CASSLDRQGLGETQYF
TRBJ1-6,-,-,TRBV5-1,TGCGCCAGCAGCTTGGCGCCGGCCGATAATTCACCCCTCCACTTT,CASSLAPADNSPLHF
TRBJ2-4,-,-,TRBV11-2,TGTGCCAGCAGCTTTGCTGCTGGTCAGTACTTC,CASSFAAGQYF
TRBJ2-6,-,-,TRBV4-2,TGTGCCAGCAGCCAAGATATGGGGGCGAGTGGGGCCAACGTCCTGACTTTC,CASSQDMGASGANVLTF
TRBJ2-1,-,-,TRBV4-1,TGCGCCAGCACGCGCCCTGGGGCCAATGAGCAGTTCTTC,CASTRPGANEQFF
TRBJ1-1,-,-,TRBV7-9,TGTGCCAGCAGCTCCCACGGGGCCACTGAAGCTTTCTTT,CASSSHGATEAFF
TRBJ2-7,-,-,TRBV19,TGTGCCAGTAGTGTCCGGGACACCAGGAGCTCCTACGAGCAGTACTTC,CASSVRDTRSSYEQYF
TRBJ2-7,-,-,TRBV29-1,TGCAGCGTTGCCCACATCCCCTACGAGCAGTACTTC,CSVAHIPYEQYF
TRBJ2-3,once,-,TRBV10-3,TGTGCCATCATGCGCACAGATACGCAGTATTTT,CAIMRTDTQYF
TRBJ2-6,-,TRBD1,TRBV12-5,TGTGCTAGTGGTTTGTTCGGACAGGGGGCGTCTGGGGCCAACGTCCTGACTTTC,CASGLFGQGASGANVLTF
TRBJ1-2,-,-,TRBV7-2,TGTGCCAGCAGCCCGACAACAGCTAACTATGGCTACACCTTC,CASSPTTANYGYTF
TRBJ2-2,-,-,TRBV11-3,TGTGCCAGCAGCTTAAGACGGACCGGGGAGCTGTTTTTT,CASSLRRTGELFF
TRBJ1-2,-,-,TRBV28,TGTGCCAGCAGCCACCAGGGGAGCTACACCTTC,CASSHQGSYTF
TRBJ2-5,once,TRBD2,TRBV27,TGTGCCAGCAGTTTACGAGAGTGCGGGGGGACCTTCCAAGAGACCCAGTACTTC,CASSLRECGGTFQETQYF
TRBJ1-6,-,-,TRBV28,TGTGCCAGCATCCGAACCAGGGGTGGTTCACCCCTCCACTTT,CASIRTRGGSPLHF
TRBJ2-7,-,-,TRBV11-2,TGTGCCAGCAGCTTAGCTCAGGGGACCTACGAGCAGTACTTC,CASSLAQGTYEQYF
TRBJ1-1,-,TRBD1,TRBV5-4,TGTGCCAGCAGCTTGGGACAGGGAATGAACACTGAAGCTTTCTTT,CASSLGQGMNTEAFF
TRBJ1-5,-,-,TRBV7-8,TGTGCCAGCAGCTTAGACAGGGTAGGCAATCAGCCCCAGCATTTT,CASSLDRVGNQPQHF
TRBJ2-3,-,-,TRBV2,TGTGCCAGCAGTGTGGTGCAAGAAGTCACAGATACGCAGTATTTT,CASSVVQEVTDTQYF
TRBJ1-4,-,-,TRBV4-1,TGCGCCAGCAGCCAAGACCTATACGCAGGTGAAAAACTGTTTTTT,CASSQDLYAGEKLFF
TRBJ2-7,-,-,TRBV6-6,TGTGCCACAAATTCAGCAGCCCCCTACGAGCAGTACTTC,CATNSAAPYEQYF
TRBJ1-6,-,-,TRBV10-3,TGTGCCATCAGTGAGGGGGGACAAAATAATTCACCCCTCCACTTT,CAISEGGQNNSPLHF
TRBJ2-5,-,-,TRBV7-2,TGTGCCAGCAGCCGCCCCACTACTAGTGGGCAAGAGACCCAGTACTTC,CASSRPTTSGQETQYF
TRBJ2-2,-,TRBD2,TRBV11-2,TGTGCCAGCAGTGGTATAGCGGGAGGCACCACCGGGGAGCTGTTTTTT,CASSGIAGGTTGELFF
TRBJ1-2,-,-,TRBV5-1,TGCGCCAGCAGAAAAAGTCCGGAGACTCCAGGGGAGGGCTACACCTTC,CASRKSPETPGEGYTF
TRBJ2-1,-,-,TRBV12-5,TGTGCTAGTTCCAATAGCGTCGGAGACAATGAGCAGTTCTTC,CASSNSVGDNEQFF
TRBJ2-7,-,-,TRBV28,TGTGCCAGCAGGGGGGTACGTGAGCAGTACTTC,CASRGVREQYF
TRBJ2-7,few,-,TRBV6-6,TGTGCCAGCAGCCGGGACATCGGCGAGCAGTACTTC,CASSRDIGEQYF
TRBJ2-5,-,TRBD1,TRBV11-2,TGTGCCAGCCGGACCGGGACAGCCCAAGAGACCCAGTACTTC,CASRTGTAQETQYF